The 26 T cell receptor beta chains in this list originate from one sample, sequenced in a study of blood T cell repertoires in COVID-19. Method: immunoSEQ multiplex PCR; TCRdb's copy keeps in-frame clones and lacks some. In the table there are about 190,000 clones, 80% to 90% of which are singletons. The source material was peripheral blood. These receptors were taken from a man younger than 45 with active or convalescent COVID-19.

V and J are TRBV5-1 and TRBJ2-1, with 8 bases that match TRBD2. Trimming removed 0 bases from V and 4 bases from J; junction bases left unmatched: 6. The CDR3 runs to 16 residues. From germline, CDR1 is SGHRS and CDR2 YFSETQ. The CDR3 nucleotides are TGCGCCAGCAGCTTGGCGGCTAGCGGGCGGTACAATGAGCAGTTCTTC. Translated, it gives CASSLAASGRYNEQFF.

This clone occurred once. A read error may produce the germline difference seen at one junction end. The chain has TRBV24-1 and TRBJ2-5; D is perhaps TRBD2 (6 bases). The germline CDR1 and CDR2 sequences are KGHDR and SFDVKD. The CDR3 length is 13 residues. The chain's CDR3 is CATSERDSAGPHF. CDR3 nucleotides: TGTGCCACCAGTGAAAGGGACTCCGCGGGGCCCCACTTC.

J is TRBJ2-7 and V is TRBV27; possible D gene TRBD2, 5 bases. Trimming shortened V by 2 bases and J by 0 bases, and 11 bases separated the two germline ends. Germline assignment: CDR1 MNHEY and CDR2 SMNVEV (reference sequence). The CDR3 extends over 15 amino acids. This CDR3 is CASSLGSGSSYEQYV. Written as DNA, the CDR3 is TGTGCCAGCAGTTTAGGTTCGGGAAGCTCCTACGAGCAGTACGTC.

Only one count was recorded for this clone. The J gene is TRBJ1-1, the V gene TRBV19; D is unclear. V gave up 6 bases and J gave up 3 bases, with 14 bases separating them. The CDR3 consists of 14 residues. CDR1 is LNHDA and CDR2 is SQIVND in the germline V gene (reference sequence). The CDR3 is CASRVAVWDTEAFF. CDR3 in DNA: TGTGCCAGTAGGGTGGCGGTGTGGGACACTGAAGCTTTCTTT.

This chain uses TRBV7-9 with TRBJ2-5; weak D call: TRBD2 (6 bases). The CDR3 length is 14 residues. Per the germline V gene, CDR1 is SEHNR and CDR2 is FQNEAQ (reference sequence). The ends were cut back, 5 bases at V and 4 bases at J, with 14 bases in the middle. CDR3 nucleotide sequence: TGTGCCAGCAGCGTCCTCGCGGGACCAGAGACCCAGTACTTC. Its translation is CASSVLAGPETQYF.

Notes on this clone: The same CDR3 also results from other DNA sequences found in this sample. V usage is TRBV7-9 and J usage is TRBJ2-5, with 8 bases identical to TRBD2. Trimming at V came to 5 bases and at J to 5 bases, leaving 7 bases not matched to a gene. This CDR3 has 14 amino acids. The germline gives CDR1 SEHNR, CDR2 FQNEAQ (reference sequence). The CDR3 bases are TGTGCCAGCAGCCCACCCCGGGGGGGGGAGACCCAGTACTTC. The encoded protein is CASSPPRGGETQYF.

The chain has TRBV4-1 and TRBJ2-2, with 13 nucleotides matching TRBD2. This CDR3 spans 18 amino acids. J lost 0 bases, V lost 7 bases, and 8 bases had no gene match. Germline V gene sequence: CDR1 MGHRA, CDR2 YSYEKL. The chain's CDR3 is CASTPLGLAGPNTGELFF. CDR3 DNA: TGCGCCAGCACCCCATTGGGACTAGCGGGACCGAACACCGGGGAGCTGTTTTTT.

The chain joins TRBV19 to TRBJ1-4, with 8 bases matching TRBD1. The germline V gene has CDR1 LNHDA and CDR2 SQIVND (reference sequence). J gave up 7 bases and V 8 bases, and 9 bases lay outside the gene matches. The CDR3 extends over 14 amino acids. The CDR3: CASGDQGAGEKLFF. CDR3 nucleotide sequence: TGTGCCAGTGGAGATCAGGGGGCAGGTGAAAAACTGTTTTTT. Full variable domain (missing parts from reference TRBV19 and TRBJ1-4): DGGITQSPKYLFRKEGQNVTLSCEQNLNHDAMYWYRQDPGQGLRLIYYSQIVNDFQKGDIAEGYSVSREKKESFPLTVTSAQKNPTAFYLCASGDQGAGEKLFFGSGTQLSVL.

The chain has TRBV29-1 and TRBJ2-3; TRBD2 might be the D (6 bases). This CDR3 region has 12 residues. Germline CDR1 and CDR2: SQVTM and ANQGSEA. With 6 bases removed from V and 6 bases from J, the gap between germline ends came to 13 bases. CDR3 in amino acids: CSVMTSSDTQYF. The CDR3 DNA reads as TGCAGCGTCATGACTAGTTCGGATACGCAGTATTTT.

The sample holds one count of this clone. The chain is built from TRBV19 and TRBJ2-1; no clear D gene. Between the trimmed V and J ends, which lost 0 bases and 4 bases, there was a span of 10 bases. The CDR3 consists of 15 residues. The germline V gene has CDR1 LNHDA and CDR2 SQIVND (reference sequence). This CDR3 is CASSIDPPGYNEQFF. CDR3 coding DNA: TGTGCCAGTAGTATAGACCCTCCGGGTTACAATGAGCAGTTCTTC.

This clone was observed a few times. The chain employs TRBV3-1 (or the pseudogene TRBV3-2) and TRBJ2-1; weak D call: TRBD2 (5 bases). CDR3 length: 18 amino acids. CDR1 and CDR2 from the germline V gene are LGHDT and YNNKEL (reference sequence). V shed 1 base and J shed 4 bases, with 20 bases lying between them. CDR3 coding DNA: TGTGCCAGCAGCCAAGCAACACCAACAAAGCGGCCTTACAATGAGCAGTTCTTC. Protein sequence: CASSQATPTKRPYNEQFF.

V gene TRBV7-9 combines with J gene TRBJ1-2; D might be TRBD1 (6 bases). V lost 2 bases, J lost 4 bases, and 17 bases lay in between. This CDR3 is built from 16 residues. CDR1 and CDR2 from the germline V gene are SEHNR and FQNEAQ (reference sequence). CDR3 sequence: CASSLRSGGAVYGYTF. The CDR3 bases are TGTGCCAGCAGCTTACGTTCTGGGGGCGCCGTCTATGGCTACACCTTC.

For this clone: At one of its ends the junction is not consistent with the germline gene, which may arise from a read error. This chain connects TRBV20-1 to TRBJ1-1; D unresolved. Germline V lookup: CDR1 DFQATT, CDR2 SNEGSKA (reference sequence). This CDR3 region has 11 residues. This CDR3 reads CSAPPGTKAFF. The CDR3 coding sequence is TGCAGTGCCCCACCTGGCACTAAAGCTTTCTTT.

The rearrangement uses TRBV10-3 and TRBJ2-6, with a tentative D call TRBD2 (7 bases). CDR3 size: 18 residues. V lost 0 bases, J lost 0 bases, and 12 bases lay in between. Germline V gene sequence: CDR1 ENHRY, CDR2 SYGVKD. The CDR3 DNA follows: TGTGCCATCAGTGAGTCGGCGGGGGCTAGCTCTGGGGCCAACGTCCTGACTTTC. This gives the protein CAISESAGASSGANVLTF.

The V and J genes are TRBV14 and TRBJ2-5; 9 bases align to TRBD1. Germline CDR1 SGHDN, CDR2 FVKESK. V dropped 3 bases and J dropped 5; count of bases not matched to a gene: 7. The CDR3 covers 15 residues. CDR3 residues: CASSQRDRVWETQYF. Written as DNA, the CDR3 is TGTGCCAGCAGCCAGAGGGACAGGGTCTGGGAGACCCAGTACTTC.

The rearrangement joins TRBV27 to TRBJ1-4; tentatively, D is TRBD1 (5 bases). Germline CDR1 MNHEY, CDR2 SMNVEV (reference sequence). V lost 10 bases and J lost 5, with 14 bases in between. The CDR3 contains 13 residues. The CDR3 DNA reads TGTGCCATCCGGGGGAGCGGGAATGAAAAACTGTTTTTT. The encoded protein is CAIRGSGNEKLFF.

The genes are TRBV6-2 or TRBV6-3 and TRBJ1-1, with 9 bases fitting TRBD1. The length of the CDR3 is 14 residues. V dropped 6 bases and J dropped 5; count of bases not matched to a gene: 7. Germline V lookup: CDR1 MNHEY, CDR2 SVGEGT. The CDR3 protein is CASSSPGQGTEAFF. The CDR3 DNA reads as TGTGCCAGCAGCTCGCCCGGACAGGGGACTGAAGCTTTCTTT.

The chain links TRBV3-1 (or the pseudogene TRBV3-2) to TRBJ1-5; tentatively, D is TRBD1 (6 bases). The germline V gene encodes CDR1 LGHDT and CDR2 YNNKEL (reference sequence). CDR3 length: 21 amino acids. Trimming removed 2 bases at V and 3 bases at J, with 29 bases between. CDR3 DNA: TGTGCCAGCAGCCAAACCCAGGGAAAACGATTGACCACAGGGTACAATCAGCCCCAGCATTTT. Translating it yields CASSQTQGKRLTTGYNQPQHF.

This clone has a handful of counts. The V call is TRBV7-2, the J call TRBJ1-3; D is ambiguous. The CDR3 is 15 amino acids. V was cut by 1 base and J by 4 bases, with 11 bases left in between. Germline V gene sequence: CDR1 SGHTA, CDR2 FQGNSA. This CDR3 is CASSLVLGGGNTIYF. CDR3 DNA: TGTGCCAGCAGCTTAGTGCTGGGAGGCGGAAACACCATATATTTT.

This sequence joins TRBV6-1 and TRBJ1-5; tentative D call: TRBD1 (6 bases). Deletions cut 2 bases from V and 5 bases from J, with 19 bases between. Germline V gene lookup returns CDR1 MNHNS and CDR2 SASEGT. The CDR3 loop spans 17 amino acids. The CDR3 region has the DNA TGTGCCAGCAGTGAAAATTTAGGCAGGGGTGTTGATCAGCCCCAGCATTTT. Translated, it gives CASSENLGRGVDQPQHF.

The V gene is TRBV7-2, the J gene TRBJ2-3; the match to TRBD1 covers 8 bases. Per germline, CDR1 SGHTA and CDR2 FQGNSA. V lost 5 bases and J lost 4; bases outside the gene matches: 8. This CDR3 has 15 residues. The CDR3 is CASSPRAGGADTQYF. The CDR3 bases are TGTGCCAGCAGCCCCCGGGCAGGGGGCGCAGATACGCAGTATTTT.

The gene calls are TRBV11-2 and TRBJ2-1, with 8 bases fitting TRBD2. The length of the CDR3 is 15 residues. V trimming: 5 bases; J trimming: 9 bases; junction bases outside the gene matches: 12. CDR1 is SGHAT and CDR2 is FQNNGV in the germline V gene. The CDR3 DNA is TGTGCCAGCAGCCCTGGGACCTCCGCGGGGGGTGAGCAGTTCTTC. It encodes CASSPGTSAGGEQFF.

The chain is built from TRBV11-2 and TRBJ1-6; tentative D call: TRBD1 (6 bases). Germline CDR1 reads SGHAT; CDR2 reads FQNNGV. The CDR3 loop spans 15 amino acids. Trimming removed 1 base from V and 4 bases from J, with 8 bases in between. The CDR3 is CASSLVRGYNSPLHF. For the CDR3, the DNA is TGTGCCAGCAGCTTAGTGAGGGGGTATAATTCACCCCTCCACTTT.

In its sample, this clone was seen once. V and J are TRBV27 and TRBJ1-6, with D unresolved. V was trimmed by 3 bases and J by 5 bases, leaving 11 bases between them. The CDR3 extends over 15 amino acids. CDR1 and CDR2 from the germline V gene are MNHEY and SMNVEV (reference sequence). DNA of the CDR3: TGTGCCAGCAGTTTCGGTAGCCGTCATAATTCACCCCTCCACTTT. This encodes CASSFGSRHNSPLHF.

The chain recombines TRBV6-6 with TRBJ2-7; 10 nucleotides agree with TRBD1. The CDR3 runs 18 residues. Losses at the gene ends were 5 bases for V and 0 bases for J; bases not matched to a gene: 13. In germline, CDR1 is MNHNY, CDR2 SVGAGI (reference sequence). The CDR3 reads CASSPGTGAGEASYEQYV. CDR3 DNA: TGTGCCAGCAGTCCCGGGACAGGGGCCGGGGAAGCCTCCTACGAGCAGTACGTC.

J is TRBJ2-1 and V is TRBV4-1; 10 bases fit TRBD2. With V trimmed by 5 bases and J by 5 bases, 15 bases remained unmatched. The V gene's germline CDR1 is MGHRA and CDR2 YSYEKL. The CDR3 runs 18 residues. CDR3 DNA: TGCGCCAGCAGCTTCGGTACCCTTCTAGCGGGGGCCGACAATGAGCAGTTCTTC. Encoded protein: CASSFGTLLAGADNEQFF.